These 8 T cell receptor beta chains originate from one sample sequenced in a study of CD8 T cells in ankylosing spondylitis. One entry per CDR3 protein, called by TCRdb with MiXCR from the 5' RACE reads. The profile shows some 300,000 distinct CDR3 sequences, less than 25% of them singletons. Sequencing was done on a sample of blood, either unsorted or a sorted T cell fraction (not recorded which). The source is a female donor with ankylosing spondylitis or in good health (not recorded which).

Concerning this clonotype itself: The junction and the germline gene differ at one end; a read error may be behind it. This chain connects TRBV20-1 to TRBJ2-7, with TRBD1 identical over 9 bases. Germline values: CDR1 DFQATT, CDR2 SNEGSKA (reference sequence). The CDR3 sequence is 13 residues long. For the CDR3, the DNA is TGCAGTGCTAGCCGGGACAGGGACGCGATGGGGGACTTC. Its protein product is CSASRDRDAMGDF.

Here the CDR3 DNA reads TGCAGTGCTAGAGGCCCCCTCTACGAGCAGTACTTC. Protein product: CSARGPLYEQYF. This chain uses TRBV20-1 with TRBJ2-7; D unclear. The CDR3 is 12 amino acids. Germline CDR1 is DFQATT and CDR2 is SNEGSKA (reference sequence). Trimming pared 1 base from V and 3 bases from J, leaving 7 bases between.

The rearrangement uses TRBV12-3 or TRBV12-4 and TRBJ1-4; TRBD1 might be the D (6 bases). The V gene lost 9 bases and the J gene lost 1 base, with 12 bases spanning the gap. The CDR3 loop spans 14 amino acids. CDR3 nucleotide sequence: TGTGCCAGTAGAAAGGGGGAAACTAATGAAAAACTGTTTTTT. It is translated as CASRKGETNEKLFF.

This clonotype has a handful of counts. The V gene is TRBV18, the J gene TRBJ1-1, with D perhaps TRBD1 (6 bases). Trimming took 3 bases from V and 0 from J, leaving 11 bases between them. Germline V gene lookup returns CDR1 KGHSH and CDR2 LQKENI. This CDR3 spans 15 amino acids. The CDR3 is CASSPNRAMNTEAFF. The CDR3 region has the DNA TGTGCCAGCTCACCGAACAGGGCCATGAACACTGAAGCTTTCTTT.

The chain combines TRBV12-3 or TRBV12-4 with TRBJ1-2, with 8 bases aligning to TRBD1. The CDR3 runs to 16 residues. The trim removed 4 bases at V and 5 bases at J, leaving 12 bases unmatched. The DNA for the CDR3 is TGTGCCAGCAGTTCCTTAACAGGGGGATCGGGGTATGGCTACACCTTC. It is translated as CASSSLTGGSGYGYTF.

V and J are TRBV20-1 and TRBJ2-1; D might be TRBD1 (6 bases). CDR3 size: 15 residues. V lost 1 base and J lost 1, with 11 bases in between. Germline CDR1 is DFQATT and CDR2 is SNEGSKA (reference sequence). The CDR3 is CSARGGGQSYNEQFF. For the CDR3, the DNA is TGCAGTGCTAGAGGAGGGGGTCAATCCTACAATGAGCAGTTCTTC.

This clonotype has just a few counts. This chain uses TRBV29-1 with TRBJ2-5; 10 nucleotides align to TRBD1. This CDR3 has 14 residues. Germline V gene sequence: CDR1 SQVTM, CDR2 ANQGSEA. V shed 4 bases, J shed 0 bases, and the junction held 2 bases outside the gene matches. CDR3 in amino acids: CSVAGQGYQETQYF. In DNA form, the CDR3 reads TGCAGCGTTGCGGGACAGGGGTACCAAGAGACCCAGTACTTC.

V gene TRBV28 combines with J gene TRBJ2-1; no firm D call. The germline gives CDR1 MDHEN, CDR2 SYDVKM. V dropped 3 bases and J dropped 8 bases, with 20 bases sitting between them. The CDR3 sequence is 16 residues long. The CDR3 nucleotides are TGTGCCAGCAGTTTGGAGTCGGATCGTTCTCGACATGAGCAGTTCTTC. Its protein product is CASSLESDRSRHEQFF.